Below, 12 T cell receptor beta chains from the same sample are listed, as sequenced in a study of blood T cell repertoires in COVID-19. Sequencing was performed with immunoSEQ multiplex PCR; in TCRdb, only in-frame clones are kept and a portion is missing. The repertoire holds roughly 230,000 clones, with 80% to 85% as singletons. The sequenced sample was peripheral blood. These TCRs come from a woman older than 75 with COVID-19, enrolled during active disease.

The chain is built from TRBV7-2 and TRBJ1-1; D gene uncertain. CDR1 is SGHTA, CDR2 FQGNSA, per germline. V was shortened by 6 bases and J by 11 bases, with 19 bases between the two germline ends. CDR3 length: 13 amino acids. The chain's CDR3 is CASRRDLMGGAFF. CDR3 DNA: TGTGCCAGCAGGCGGGATTTAATGGGTGGCGCTTTCTTT.

V usage is TRBV19 and J usage is TRBJ1-1; tentative D call: TRBD1 (5 bases). V lost 6 bases and J 0 bases, leaving 14 bases between the germline ends. There are 15 residues in the CDR3. Germline loops: CDR1 LNHDA, CDR2 SQIVND (reference sequence). CDR3 sequence (DNA): TGTGCCAGTAGGACGGGGGGATACATGAACACTGAAGCTTTCTTT. Its translation: CASRTGGYMNTEAFF.

The chain carries TRBV6-1 and TRBJ2-7, with 8 bases fitting TRBD1. The CDR3 has 14 residues. Germline CDR1 reads MNHNS; CDR2 reads SASEGT. V lost 2 bases to trimming and J lost 2 bases; unmatched junction nucleotides: 2. The CDR3 DNA sequence: TGTGCCAGCAGTGAAACACAGGGGGCCTACGAGCAGTACTTC. It specifies CASSETQGAYEQYF.

The chain couples TRBV27 to TRBJ2-1; no firm D call. The CDR3 sequence is 13 residues long. CDR1 is MNHEY and CDR2 is SMNVEV in the germline V gene (reference sequence). Trimming cost V 7 bases and J 3 bases, with 10 bases left between them. CDR3 loop: CASTTGNYNEQFF. The CDR3 DNA reads TGTGCCAGCACCACGGGTAACTACAATGAGCAGTTCTTC.

This rearrangement joins TRBV19 to TRBJ1-4; D perhaps matches TRBD1 (5 bases). The length of the CDR3 is 14 residues. Deletions cut 2 bases from V and 2 bases from J, with 6 bases between. CDR1 and CDR2 (germline): LNHDA, SQIVND (reference sequence). CDR3 region: CASSIRGTNEKLFF. The DNA for the CDR3 is TGTGCCAGTAGTATAAGGGGCACTAATGAAAAACTGTTTTTT.

The rearrangement links TRBV7-8 to TRBJ2-2; 12 bases fit TRBD2. Trimming removed 6 bases from V and 9 bases from J; junction bases left unmatched: 11. The CDR3 runs 16 residues. Germline loops: CDR1 SGHVS, CDR2 FQNEAQ. In nucleotides, the CDR3 is TGTGCCAGCAGTTCCTCTCCCCTAGCGGGGGGGCGGGAGCTGTTTTTT. This translates into CASSSSPLAGGRELFF.

V usage is TRBV5-1 and J usage is TRBJ2-5; 9 bases match TRBD2. In germline, CDR1 is SGHRS, CDR2 YFSETQ. J was trimmed by 0 bases and V by 5 bases; bases with no gene match: 2. This CDR3 is 14 amino acids long. In DNA form, the CDR3 reads TGCGCCAGCAGGCAGCGGGGGGACCAAGAGACCCAGTACTTC. Translated: CASRQRGDQETQYF.

The rearrangement uses TRBV5-1 and TRBJ2-7; 10 nucleotides agree with TRBD1. The CDR3 is 16 residues long. V was clipped by 2 bases and J by 7 bases; unmatched bases: 12. Germline V gene sequence: CDR1 SGHRS, CDR2 YFSETQ. CDR3 region: CASSFSGTGAAWEQYF. The CDR3 region has the DNA TGCGCCAGCAGCTTTTCCGGGACAGGGGCTGCATGGGAGCAGTACTTC.

The chain is built from TRBV6-6 and TRBJ1-5; D ambiguous. The V end lost 4 bases, the J end lost 5 bases, and 15 bases lay between the germline ends. The CDR3 runs 15 residues. Germline V gene data show CDR1 as MNHNY and CDR2 as SVGAGI (reference sequence). CDR3 sequence (DNA): TGTGCCAGCAGTTCCCCCGTCGGGGATGATCAGCCCCAGCATTTT. As protein: CASSSPVGDDQPQHF.

The chain employs TRBV6-5 and TRBJ2-1, with 9 bases identical to TRBD1. The V segment lost 10 bases and the J segment 1 base; nucleotides outside the gene matches: 8. CDR1 and CDR2 from the germline V gene are MNHEY and SVGAGI. The CDR3 contains 15 residues. CDR3 loop: CAIRPGTGSYNEQFF. DNA for the CDR3: TGTGCCATCAGGCCCGGGACAGGGTCCTACAATGAGCAGTTCTTC.

The chain couples TRBV3-1 (or the pseudogene TRBV3-2) to TRBJ1-2, with D perhaps TRBD1 (5 bases). The CDR3 is made up of 14 amino acids. V lost 1 base and J lost 7, with 13 bases in between. The germline CDR1 and CDR2 sequences are LGHDT and YNNKEL (reference sequence). The CDR3 sequence is CASSQALAQGGYTF. CDR3 DNA: TGTGCCAGCAGCCAAGCCCTCGCGCAGGGTGGCTACACCTTC.

The rearrangement links TRBV9 to TRBJ2-5; TRBD2 matches at 11 bases. V lost 4 bases, J lost 5 bases, and 10 bases stayed unmatched. CDR1 and CDR2 from the germline V gene are SGDLS and YYNGEE. The CDR3 spans 16 residues. CDR3 bases: TGTGCCAGCAGCCCCCGAAGTAGCGGGGGGGTTGAGACCCAGTACTTC. This encodes CASSPRSSGGVETQYF. Combining the CDR3 with reference TRBV9 and TRBJ2-5 gives the whole variable domain DSGVTQTPKHLITATGQRVTLRCSPRSGDLSVYWYQQSLDQGLQFLIQYYNGEERAKGNILERFSAQQFPDLHSELNLSSLELGDSALYFCASSPRSSGGVETQYFGPGTRLLVL.